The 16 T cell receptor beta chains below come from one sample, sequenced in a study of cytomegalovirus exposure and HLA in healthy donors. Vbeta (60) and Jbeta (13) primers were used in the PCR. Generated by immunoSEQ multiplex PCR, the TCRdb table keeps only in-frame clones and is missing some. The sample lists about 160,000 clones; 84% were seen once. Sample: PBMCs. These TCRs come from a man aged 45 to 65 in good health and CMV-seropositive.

In nucleotides, the CDR3 is TGTGCCAGCTCACCCGACAGGGTCACAGATACGCAGTATTTT. This translates into CASSPDRVTDTQYF. The J gene is TRBJ2-3, the V gene TRBV18; 7 bases are a match to TRBD1. With 3 bases clipped from V and 2 bases from J, the junction kept 2 bases outside the gene matches. Germline CDR1 reads KGHSH; CDR2 reads LQKENI. This CDR3 region has 14 residues.

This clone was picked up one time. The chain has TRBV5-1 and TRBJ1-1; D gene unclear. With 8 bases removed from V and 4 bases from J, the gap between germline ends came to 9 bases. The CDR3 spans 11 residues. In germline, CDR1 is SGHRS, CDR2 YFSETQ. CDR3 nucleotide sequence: TGCGCCAGTAGCGGACTCACTGAAGCTTTCTTT. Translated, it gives CASSGLTEAFF.

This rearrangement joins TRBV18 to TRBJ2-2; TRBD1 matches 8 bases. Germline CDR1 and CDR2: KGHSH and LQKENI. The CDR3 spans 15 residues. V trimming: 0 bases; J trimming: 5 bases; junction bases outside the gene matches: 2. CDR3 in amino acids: CASSPPRQGTGELFF. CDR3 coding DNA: TGTGCCAGCTCACCACCGCGACAGGGGACCGGGGAGCTGTTTTTT.

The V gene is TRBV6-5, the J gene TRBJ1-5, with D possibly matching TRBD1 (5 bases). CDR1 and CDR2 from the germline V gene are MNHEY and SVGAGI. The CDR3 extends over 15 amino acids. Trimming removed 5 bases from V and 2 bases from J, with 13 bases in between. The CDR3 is CASSSGGVGNQPQHF. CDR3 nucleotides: TGTGCCAGCAGTAGCGGGGGTGTCGGCAATCAGCCCCAGCATTTT.

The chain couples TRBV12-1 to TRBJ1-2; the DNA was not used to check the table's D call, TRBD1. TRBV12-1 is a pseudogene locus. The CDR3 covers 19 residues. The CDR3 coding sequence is TGTGCCAGCAGCTTTGGGCAAAAGACAGGGGCACCTATTCACTATGGCTACACCTTC. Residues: CASSFGQKTGAPIHYGYTF.

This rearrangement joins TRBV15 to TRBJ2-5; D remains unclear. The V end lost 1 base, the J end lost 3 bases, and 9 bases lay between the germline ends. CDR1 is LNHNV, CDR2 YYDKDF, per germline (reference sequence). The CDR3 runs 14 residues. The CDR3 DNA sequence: TGTGCCACCAGCAGAGGAAACTACGAAGAGACCCAGTACTTC. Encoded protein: CATSRGNYEETQYF.

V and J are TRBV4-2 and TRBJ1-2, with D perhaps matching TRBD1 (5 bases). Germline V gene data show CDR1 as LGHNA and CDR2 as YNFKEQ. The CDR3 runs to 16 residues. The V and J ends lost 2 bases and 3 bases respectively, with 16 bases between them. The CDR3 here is CASSQTGAGTDYGYTF. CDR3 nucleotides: TGTGCCAGCAGCCAAACGGGAGCAGGGACGGACTATGGCTACACCTTC.

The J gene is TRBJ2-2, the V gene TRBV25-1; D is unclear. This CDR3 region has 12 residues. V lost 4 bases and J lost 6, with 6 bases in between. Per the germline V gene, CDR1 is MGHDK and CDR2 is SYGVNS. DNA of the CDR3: TGTGCCAGCAGTGTATTATCCGGGGAGCTGTTTTTT. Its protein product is CASSVLSGELFF.

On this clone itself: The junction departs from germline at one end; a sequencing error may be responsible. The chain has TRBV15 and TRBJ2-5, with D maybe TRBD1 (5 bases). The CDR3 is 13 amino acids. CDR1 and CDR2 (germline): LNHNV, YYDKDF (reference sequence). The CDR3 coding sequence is TGTGCCACCCGCAGGGCCAGCCAAGAGACCCAGTACTTC. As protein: CATRRASQETQYF.

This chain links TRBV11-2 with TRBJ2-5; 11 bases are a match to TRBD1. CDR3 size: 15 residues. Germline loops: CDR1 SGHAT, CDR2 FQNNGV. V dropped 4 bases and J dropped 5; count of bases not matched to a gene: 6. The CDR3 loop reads CASSSGQGARETQYF. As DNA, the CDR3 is TGTGCCAGCAGCTCCGGACAGGGGGCCAGGGAGACCCAGTACTTC.

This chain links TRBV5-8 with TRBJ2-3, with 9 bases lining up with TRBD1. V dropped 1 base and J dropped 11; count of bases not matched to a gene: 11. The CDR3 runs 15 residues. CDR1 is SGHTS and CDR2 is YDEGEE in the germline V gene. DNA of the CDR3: TGTGCCAGCAGCTTGACAGGACAGGGGTACAGAGGGCAGTATTTT. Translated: CASSLTGQGYRGQYF.

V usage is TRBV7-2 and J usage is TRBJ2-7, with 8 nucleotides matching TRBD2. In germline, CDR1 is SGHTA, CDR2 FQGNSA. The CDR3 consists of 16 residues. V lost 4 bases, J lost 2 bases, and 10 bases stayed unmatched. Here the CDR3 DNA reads TGTGCCAGCAGCTCCGATGTGACGGGGGGGACCTACGAGCAGTACTTC. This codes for CASSSDVTGGTYEQYF. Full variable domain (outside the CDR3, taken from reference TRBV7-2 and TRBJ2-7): GAGVSQSPSNKVTEKGKDVELRCDPISGHTALYWYRQSLGQGLEFLIYFQGNSAPDKSGLPSDRFSAERTGGSVSTLTIQRTQQEDSAVYLCASSSDVTGGTYEQYFGPGTRLTVT.

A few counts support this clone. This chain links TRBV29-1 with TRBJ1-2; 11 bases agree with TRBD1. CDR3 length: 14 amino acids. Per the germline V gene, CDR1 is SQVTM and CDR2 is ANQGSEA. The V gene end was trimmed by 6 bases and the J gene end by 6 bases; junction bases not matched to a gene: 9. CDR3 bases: TGCAGCGTCCCCGGGACAGGGGGTTTTCATGGCTACACCTTC. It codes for CSVPGTGGFHGYTF.

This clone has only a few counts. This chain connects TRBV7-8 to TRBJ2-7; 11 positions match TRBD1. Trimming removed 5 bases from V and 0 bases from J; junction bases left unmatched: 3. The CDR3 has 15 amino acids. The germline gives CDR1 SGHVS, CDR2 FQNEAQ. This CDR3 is CASSRGTGGSYEQYV. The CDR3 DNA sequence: TGTGCCAGCAGCCGCGGGACAGGGGGCTCCTACGAGCAGTACGTC.

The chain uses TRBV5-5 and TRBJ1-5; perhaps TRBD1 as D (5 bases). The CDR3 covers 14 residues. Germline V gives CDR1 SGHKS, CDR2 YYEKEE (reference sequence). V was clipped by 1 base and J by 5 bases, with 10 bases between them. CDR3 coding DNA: TGTGCCAGCAGCTTGTATACAGGTGATCAGCCCCAGCATTTT. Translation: CASSLYTGDQPQHF.

CDR3 region: CASSLNRDRGSYEQYF. CDR3 coding DNA: TGTGCCAGCAGTCTCAATCGGGACAGGGGCTCCTACGAGCAGTACTTC. This rearrangement joins TRBV28 to TRBJ2-7, with 10 bases aligning to TRBD1. Trimming at V came to 5 bases and at J to 0 bases, leaving 7 bases not matched to a gene. Germline V gene lookup returns CDR1 MDHEN and CDR2 SYDVKM. The CDR3 is 16 amino acids.